Below, one T cell receptor (beta chain) is given with its context. It lacks a known antigen. Base qualities are not provided; no much larger clone lies one nucleotide away. The source of the sample is a study of control samples from healthy donors and cancer patients (dated by TCRdb to between 2020 and 2021). Libraries were made using the immunoSEQ multiplex PCR assay. Not all clones reach the TCRdb copy of this immuneACCESS table, which keeps in-frame sequences only. Checked studies attribute under half of the gap to unresolved V genes and leave the rest unexplained. Here the sample has some 140,000 clones; 75% to 90% occur a single time. Jointly, the top ten make up around 10% of the sample. Between the V and J ends, shortened by 6 bases and 4 bases respectively, the junction contains 15 bases. Based on the germline V gene (reference sequence), the CDR1 and CDR2 sequences are LNHDA and SQIVND. CDR3 length: 14 amino acids, cysteine to phenylalanine. Only the CDR3 DNA stays, 42 bases, in frame from base 1.

Recombination linked TRBV19 to TRBJ1-1, with TRBD1 as a weak D call on 6 bases. This sequence was found in a young woman in good health. The specimen sequenced was blood. The DNA reads as follows: TGTGCCAGTAGCCAACAGGGAGGGAGCACTGAAGCTTTCTTT. This gives the protein CASSQQGGSTEAFF.